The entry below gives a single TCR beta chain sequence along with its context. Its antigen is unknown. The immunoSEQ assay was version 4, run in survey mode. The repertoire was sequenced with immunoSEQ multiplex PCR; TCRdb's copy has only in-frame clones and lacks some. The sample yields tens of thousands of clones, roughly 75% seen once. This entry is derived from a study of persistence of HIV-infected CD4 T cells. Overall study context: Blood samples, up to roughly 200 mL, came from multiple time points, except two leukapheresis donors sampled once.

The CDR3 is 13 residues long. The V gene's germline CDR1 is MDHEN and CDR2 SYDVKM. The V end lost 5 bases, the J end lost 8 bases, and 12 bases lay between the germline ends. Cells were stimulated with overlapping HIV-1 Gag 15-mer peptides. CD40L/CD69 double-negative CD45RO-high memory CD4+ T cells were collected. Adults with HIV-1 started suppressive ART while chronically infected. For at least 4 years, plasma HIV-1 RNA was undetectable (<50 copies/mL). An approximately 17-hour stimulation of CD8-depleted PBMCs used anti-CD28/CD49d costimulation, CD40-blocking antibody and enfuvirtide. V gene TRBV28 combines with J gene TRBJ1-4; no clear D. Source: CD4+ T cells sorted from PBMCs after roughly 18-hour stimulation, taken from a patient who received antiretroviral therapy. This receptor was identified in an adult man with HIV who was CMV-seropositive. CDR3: CASSVRAGEKLFF. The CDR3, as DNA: TGTGCCAGCAGTGTCCGGGCCGGGGAAAAACTGTTTTTT.